These T cell receptor beta chains were read from a single sample in a study of cytomegalovirus exposure and HLA in healthy donors. Sequencing used immunoSEQ multiplex PCR; TCRdb keeps in-frame clones, though not all of them. The repertoire holds about 170,000 clones, with under 85% as singletons. Sequences were obtained from PBMCs. These receptors were obtained from a human donor in good health. Each CDR3 is given without its conserved first and last residue. The D gene is left open where the match is weak.

V,J,D,CDR3
TRBV7-8,TRBJ1-2,NA,ASSLAPGGGGYGYT
TRBV9,TRBJ2-7,TRBD2,ASSAAGQRGTYEQY
TRBV12-5,TRBJ1-2,TRBD1,ASGLPLRDRGNYGCT
TRBV6-1,TRBJ1-1,NA,ASSVRGNTEAF
TRBV27,TRBJ2-3,NA,ASSFARGANIDTQY
TRBV25-1,TRBJ2-7,NA,ASTRDGYEQY
TRBV5-4,TRBJ1-2,TRBD1,ASSPGGKGYGYT
TRBV6-5,TRBJ1-6,TRBD1,ASSYEGTVGNSPLH
TRBV4-1,TRBJ2-3,NA,ASSQGGASTDTQY
TRBV6-1,TRBJ2-7,TRBD1,ASSEPTGGPYEQY
TRBV6-1,TRBJ2-1,NA,ASSEVIAQGYYNEQF